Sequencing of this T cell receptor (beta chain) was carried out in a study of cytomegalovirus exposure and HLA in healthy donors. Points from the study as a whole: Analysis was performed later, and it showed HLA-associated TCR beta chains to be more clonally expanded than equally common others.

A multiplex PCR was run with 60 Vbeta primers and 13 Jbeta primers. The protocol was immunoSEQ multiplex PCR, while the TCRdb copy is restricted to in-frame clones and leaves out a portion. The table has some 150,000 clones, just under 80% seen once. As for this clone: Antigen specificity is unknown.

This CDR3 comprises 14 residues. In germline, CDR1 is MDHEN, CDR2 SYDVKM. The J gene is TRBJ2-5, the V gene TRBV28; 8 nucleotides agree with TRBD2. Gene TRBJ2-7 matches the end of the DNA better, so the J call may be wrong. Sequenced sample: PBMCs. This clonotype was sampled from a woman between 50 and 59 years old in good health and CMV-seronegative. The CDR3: CASSQPGTSYEQYF. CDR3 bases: TGTGCCAGCAGTCAACCCGGGACTAGCTACGAGCAGTACTTC.